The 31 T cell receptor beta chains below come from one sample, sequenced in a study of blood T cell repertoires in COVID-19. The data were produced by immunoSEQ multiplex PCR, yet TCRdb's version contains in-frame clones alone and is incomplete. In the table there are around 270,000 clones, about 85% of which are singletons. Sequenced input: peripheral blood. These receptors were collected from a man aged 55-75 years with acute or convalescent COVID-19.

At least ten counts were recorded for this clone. The CDR3 DNA reads TGTGCCAGCAGTCTCCGGCCTCCCCGGGAGGAGCAGTACTTC. This codes for CASSLRPPREEQYF. This chain joins TRBV28 and TRBJ2-7; maybe TRBD2 (6 bases). Trimming shortened V by 5 bases and J by 7 bases, and 18 bases separated the two germline ends. CDR1 is MDHEN, CDR2 SYDVKM, per germline. The CDR3 contains 14 residues.

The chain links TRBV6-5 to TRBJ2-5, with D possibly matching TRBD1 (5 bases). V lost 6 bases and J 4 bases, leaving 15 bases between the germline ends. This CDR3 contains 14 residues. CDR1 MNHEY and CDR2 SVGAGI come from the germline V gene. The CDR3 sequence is CASRDGRAPETQYF. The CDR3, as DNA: TGTGCCAGCAGGGACGGCAGGGCCCCAGAGACCCAGTACTTC.

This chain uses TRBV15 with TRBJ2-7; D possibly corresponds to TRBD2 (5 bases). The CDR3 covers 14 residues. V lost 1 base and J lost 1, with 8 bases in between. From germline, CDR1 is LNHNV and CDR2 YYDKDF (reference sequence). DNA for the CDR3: TGTGCCACCAGCAGAGCTCGGGATTCCTACGAGCAGTACTTC. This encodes CATSRARDSYEQYF.

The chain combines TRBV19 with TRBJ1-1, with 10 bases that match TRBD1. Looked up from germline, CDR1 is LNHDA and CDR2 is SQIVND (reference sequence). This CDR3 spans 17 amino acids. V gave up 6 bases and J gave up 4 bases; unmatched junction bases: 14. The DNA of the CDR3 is TGTGCCAGTAGAAGGCCGTCGACAGGGGGCAGCGGCACTGAAGCTTTCTTT. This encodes CASRRPSTGGSGTEAFF.

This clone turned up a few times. CDR3 bases: TGTGCCAGCAGTTCGACACTATCAGGGGTTAGTGGCTACACCTTC. Its translation: CASSSTLSGVSGYTF. V and J are TRBV28 and TRBJ1-2; a weak D match, TRBD1 (6 bases). Germline-derived CDR1 and CDR2 are MDHEN and SYDVKM. The V gene lost 4 bases and the J gene lost 7 bases, with 19 bases spanning the gap. The CDR3 covers 15 residues.

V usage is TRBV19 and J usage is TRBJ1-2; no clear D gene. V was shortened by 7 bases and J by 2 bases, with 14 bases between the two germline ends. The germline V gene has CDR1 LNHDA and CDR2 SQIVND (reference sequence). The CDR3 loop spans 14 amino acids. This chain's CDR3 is CASTNTWQNYGYTF. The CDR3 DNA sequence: TGTGCCAGTACCAATACATGGCAGAACTATGGCTACACCTTC. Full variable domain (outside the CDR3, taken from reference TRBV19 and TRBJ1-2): DGGITQSPKYLFRKEGQNVTLSCEQNLNHDAMYWYRQDPGQGLRLIYYSQIVNDFQKGDIAEGYSVSREKKESFPLTVTSAQKNPTAFYLCASTNTWQNYGYTFGSGTRLTVV.

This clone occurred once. This CDR3 is CASSIVAGGINEQYF. As DNA, the CDR3 is TGTGCCAGTAGTATCGTAGCGGGGGGCATCAACGAGCAGTACTTC. J is TRBJ2-7 and V is TRBV19; 10 bases are a match to TRBD2. V gave up 3 bases and J gave up 5 bases; unmatched junction bases: 7. Germline CDR1 and CDR2: LNHDA and SQIVND (reference sequence). This CDR3 comprises 15 residues. Full variable domain (remainder filled in from reference TRBV19 and TRBJ2-7): DGGITQSPKYLFRKEGQNVTLSCEQNLNHDAMYWYRQDPGQGLRLIYYSQIVNDFQKGDIAEGYSVSREKKESFPLTVTSAQKNPTAFYLCASSIVAGGINEQYFGPGTRLTVT.

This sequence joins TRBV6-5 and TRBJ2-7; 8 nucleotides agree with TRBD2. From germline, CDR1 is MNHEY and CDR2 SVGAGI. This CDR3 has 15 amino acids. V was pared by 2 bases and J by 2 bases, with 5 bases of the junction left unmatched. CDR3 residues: CASSYSGTSPYEQYF. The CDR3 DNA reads TGTGCCAGCAGTTACAGTGGGACTAGTCCCTACGAGCAGTACTTC.

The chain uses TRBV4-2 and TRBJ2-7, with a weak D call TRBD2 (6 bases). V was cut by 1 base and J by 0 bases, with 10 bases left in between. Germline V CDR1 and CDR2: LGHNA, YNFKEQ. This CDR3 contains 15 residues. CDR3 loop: CASSQGLALSYEQYF. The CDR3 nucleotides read TGTGCCAGCAGCCAAGGCCTAGCGCTCTCCTACGAGCAGTACTTC.

CDR3 amino acids: CARRSQGNTGELFF. The CDR3 DNA reads TGTGCCAGGAGATCACAGGGGAATACCGGGGAGCTGTTTTTT. This chain links TRBV2 with TRBJ2-2, with TRBD1 matching 7 bases. The junction had 9 bases not matched to a gene; V was cut back by 9 bases and J by 5 bases. This CDR3 is 14 amino acids long. Germline assignment: CDR1 SNHLY and CDR2 FYNNEI.

CDR3 loop: CASTPKGQGRGNEQFF. The CDR3 DNA reads TGTGCCAGTACACCAAAGGGACAGGGGAGAGGCAATGAGCAGTTCTTC. The chain joins TRBV19 to TRBJ2-1; 10 bases fit TRBD1. This CDR3 contains 16 residues. Germline CDR1 LNHDA, CDR2 SQIVND (reference sequence). After removal of 7 bases from V and 6 bases from J, the junction contained 12 bases not matched to a gene.

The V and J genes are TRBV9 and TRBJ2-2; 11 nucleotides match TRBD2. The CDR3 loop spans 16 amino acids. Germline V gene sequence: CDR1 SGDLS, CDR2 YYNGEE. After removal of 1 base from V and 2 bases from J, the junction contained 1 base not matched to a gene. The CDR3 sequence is CASSVTSGRNTGELFF. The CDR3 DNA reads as TGTGCCAGCAGCGTAACTAGCGGGAGAAACACCGGGGAGCTGTTTTTT.

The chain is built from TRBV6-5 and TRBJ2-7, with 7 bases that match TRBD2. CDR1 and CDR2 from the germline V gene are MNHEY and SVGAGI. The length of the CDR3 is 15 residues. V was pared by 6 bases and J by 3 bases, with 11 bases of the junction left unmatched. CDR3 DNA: TGTGCCAGCAGGCGACTAGCCAAACCTCACTACGAGCAGTACTTC. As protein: CASRRLAKPHYEQYF.

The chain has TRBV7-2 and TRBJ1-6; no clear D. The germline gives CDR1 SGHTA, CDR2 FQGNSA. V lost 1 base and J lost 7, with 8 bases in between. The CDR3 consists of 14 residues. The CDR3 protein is CASSLVRLNSPLHF. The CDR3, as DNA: TGTGCCAGCAGCTTAGTCAGGTTAAATTCACCCCTCCACTTT. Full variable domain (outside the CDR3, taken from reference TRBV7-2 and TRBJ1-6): GAGVSQSPSNKVTEKGKDVELRCDPISGHTALYWYRQSLGQGLEFLIYFQGNSAPDKSGLPSDRFSAERTGGSVSTLTIQRTQQEDSAVYLCASSLVRLNSPLHFGNGTRLTVT.

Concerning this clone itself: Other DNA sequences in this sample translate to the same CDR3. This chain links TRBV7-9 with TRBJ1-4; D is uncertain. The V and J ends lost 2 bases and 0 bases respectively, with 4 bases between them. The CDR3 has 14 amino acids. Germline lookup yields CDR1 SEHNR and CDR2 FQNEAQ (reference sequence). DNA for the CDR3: TGTGCCAGCAGCTTACAATCAACTAATGAAAAACTGTTTTTT. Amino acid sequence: CASSLQSTNEKLFF. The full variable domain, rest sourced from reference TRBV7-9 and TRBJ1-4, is DTGVSQNPRHKITKRGQNVTFRCDPISEHNRLYWYRQTLGQGPEFLTYFQNEAQLEKSRLLSDRFSAERPKGSFSTLEIQRTEQGDSAMYLCASSLQSTNEKLFFGSGTQLSVL.

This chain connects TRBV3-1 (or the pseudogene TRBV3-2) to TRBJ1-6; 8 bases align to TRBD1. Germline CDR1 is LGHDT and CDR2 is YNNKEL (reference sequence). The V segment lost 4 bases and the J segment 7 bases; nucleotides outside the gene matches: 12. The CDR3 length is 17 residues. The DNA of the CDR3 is TGTGCCAGCAGCCTCTATGGGAGGGACAGGTTAAATTCACCCCTCCACTTT. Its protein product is CASSLYGRDRLNSPLHF.

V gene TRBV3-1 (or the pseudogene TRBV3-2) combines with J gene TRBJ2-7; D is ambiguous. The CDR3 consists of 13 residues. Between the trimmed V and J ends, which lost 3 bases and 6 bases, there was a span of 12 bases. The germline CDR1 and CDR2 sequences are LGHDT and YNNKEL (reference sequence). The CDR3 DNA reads TGTGCCAGCAGCCATGTCCCGCCCGGCGAGCAGTACTTC. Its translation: CASSHVPPGEQYF.

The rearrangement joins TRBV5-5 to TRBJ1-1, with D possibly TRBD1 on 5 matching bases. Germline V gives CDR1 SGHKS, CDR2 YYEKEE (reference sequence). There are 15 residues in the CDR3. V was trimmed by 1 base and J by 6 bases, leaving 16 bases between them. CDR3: CASSLMGHPRAEAFF. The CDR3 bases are TGTGCCAGCAGCTTGATGGGTCACCCCAGGGCTGAAGCTTTCTTT.

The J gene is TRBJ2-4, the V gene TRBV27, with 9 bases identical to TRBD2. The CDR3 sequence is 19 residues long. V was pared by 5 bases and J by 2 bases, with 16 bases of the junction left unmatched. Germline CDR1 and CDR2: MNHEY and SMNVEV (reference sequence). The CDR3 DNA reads TGTGCCAGCAGTCCCCCACGGGGGAGCGGGGGGTCTTCCAAAAACATTCAGTACTTC. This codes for CASSPPRGSGGSSKNIQYF.

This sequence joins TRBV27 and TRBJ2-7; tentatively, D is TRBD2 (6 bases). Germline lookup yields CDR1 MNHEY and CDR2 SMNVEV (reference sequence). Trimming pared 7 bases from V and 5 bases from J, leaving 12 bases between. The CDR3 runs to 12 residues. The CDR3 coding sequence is TGTGCCAGCATCCCATGCGGGGACGAGCAGTACTTC. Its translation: CASIPCGDEQYF.

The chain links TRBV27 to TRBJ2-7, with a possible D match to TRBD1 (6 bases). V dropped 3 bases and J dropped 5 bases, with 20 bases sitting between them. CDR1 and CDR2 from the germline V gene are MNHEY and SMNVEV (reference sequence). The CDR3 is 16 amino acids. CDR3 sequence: CASSFTLGQGPNEQYF. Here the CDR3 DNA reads TGTGCCAGCAGTTTTACCCTCGGGCAGGGGCCCAACGAGCAGTACTTC.

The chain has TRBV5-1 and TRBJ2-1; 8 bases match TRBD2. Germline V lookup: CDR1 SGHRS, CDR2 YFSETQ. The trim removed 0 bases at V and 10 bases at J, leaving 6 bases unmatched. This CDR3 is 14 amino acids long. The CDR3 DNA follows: TGCGCCAGCAGCTTGGTACTAGCGGAAGTAGAGCAGTTCTTC. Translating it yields CASSLVLAEVEQFF.

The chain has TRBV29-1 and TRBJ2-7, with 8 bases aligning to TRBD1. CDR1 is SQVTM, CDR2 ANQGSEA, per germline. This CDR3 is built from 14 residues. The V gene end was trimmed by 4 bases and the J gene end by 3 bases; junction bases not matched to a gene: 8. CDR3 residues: CSVGVQGALYEQYF. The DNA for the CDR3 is TGCAGCGTTGGCGTGCAGGGGGCCCTCTACGAGCAGTACTTC.

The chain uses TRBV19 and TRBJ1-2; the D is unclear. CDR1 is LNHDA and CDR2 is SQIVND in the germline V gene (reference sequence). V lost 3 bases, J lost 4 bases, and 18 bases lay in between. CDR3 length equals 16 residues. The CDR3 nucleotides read TGTGCCAGTAGTATCAGTATGGAGACTGTAATCTATGGCTACACCTTC. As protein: CASSISMETVIYGYTF.

The CDR3 DNA follows: TGTGCCAGCAGCAGGGACAGACCAACTAACTATGGCTACACCTTC. It specifies CASSRDRPTNYGYTF. The chain joins TRBV7-3 to TRBJ1-2, with TRBD1 identical over 7 bases. The CDR3 consists of 15 residues. Germline V lookup: CDR1 SGHTA, CDR2 FQGTGA. Germline trimming cut 5 bases from V and 0 bases from J; bases unmatched to any gene: 6.

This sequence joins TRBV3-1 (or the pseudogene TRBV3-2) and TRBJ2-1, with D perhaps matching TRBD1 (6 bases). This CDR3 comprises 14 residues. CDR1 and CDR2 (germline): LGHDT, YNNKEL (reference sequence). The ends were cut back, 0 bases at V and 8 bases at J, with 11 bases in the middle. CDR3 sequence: CASSQDVQGDEQFF. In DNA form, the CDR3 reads TGTGCCAGCAGCCAAGACGTACAGGGAGATGAGCAGTTCTTC.

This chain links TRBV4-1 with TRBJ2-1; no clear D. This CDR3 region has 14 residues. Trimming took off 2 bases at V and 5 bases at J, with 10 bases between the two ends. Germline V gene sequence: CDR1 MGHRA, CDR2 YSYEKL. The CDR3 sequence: CASSQPGTDNEQFF. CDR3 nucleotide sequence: TGCGCCAGCAGCCAACCCGGTACCGACAATGAGCAGTTCTTC.

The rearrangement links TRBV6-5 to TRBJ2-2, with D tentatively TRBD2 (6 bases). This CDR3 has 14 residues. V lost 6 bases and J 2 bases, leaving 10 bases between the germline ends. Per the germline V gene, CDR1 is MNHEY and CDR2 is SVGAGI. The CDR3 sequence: CASRGGPNTGELFF. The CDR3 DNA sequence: TGTGCCAGCAGAGGAGGGCCCAACACCGGGGAGCTGTTTTTT.

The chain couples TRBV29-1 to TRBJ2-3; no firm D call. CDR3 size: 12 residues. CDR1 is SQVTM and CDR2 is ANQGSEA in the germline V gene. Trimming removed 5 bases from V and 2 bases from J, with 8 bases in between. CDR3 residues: CSVSPLTDTQYF. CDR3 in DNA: TGCAGCGTTAGCCCTCTCACAGATACGCAGTATTTT.

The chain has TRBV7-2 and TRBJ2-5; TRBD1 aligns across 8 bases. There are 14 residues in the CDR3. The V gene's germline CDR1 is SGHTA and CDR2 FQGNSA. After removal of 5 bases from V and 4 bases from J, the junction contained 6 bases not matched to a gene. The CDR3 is CASSHGRGRETQYF. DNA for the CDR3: TGTGCCAGCAGCCATGGCAGGGGGCGAGAGACCCAGTACTTC.

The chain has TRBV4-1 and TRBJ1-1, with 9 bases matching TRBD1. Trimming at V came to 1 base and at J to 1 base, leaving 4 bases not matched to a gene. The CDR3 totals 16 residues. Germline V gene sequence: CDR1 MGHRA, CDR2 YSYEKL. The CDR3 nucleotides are TGCGCCAGCAGCCAAGGGGTACAGGGGGCGAACACTGAAGCTTTCTTT. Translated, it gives CASSQGVQGANTEAFF.